The 27 T cell receptor beta chains reported below all come from one sample, sequenced in a study of vaccination effects on CD4 cells after COVID-19. Scientists isolated CD4+ T cells after an approximately 11-day culture period ended. The participants, recipients of two vaccine doses, got either BNT162b2 or mRNA-1273. Using immunoSEQ multiplex PCR, the repertoire was profiled, and TCRdb retains in-frame clones only, with some absent. The sample lists approximately 74,000 clones, less than 75% seen once, with roughly 2.3% in the top ten. No antigen has been assigned to these receptors. Sequencing was performed on CD4+ T cells from PBMCs cultured without peptide, taken after COVID-19 vaccination. The receptors were gathered from a human donor who received a COVID-19 vaccine.

This clone was recorded a few times. The chain carries TRBV7-3 and TRBJ2-1, with TRBD2 as a possible D gene (6 bases). Germline V gene data show CDR1 as SGHTA and CDR2 as FQGTGA. The CDR3 is 14 amino acids. Trimming shortened V by 5 bases and J by 5 bases, and 13 bases separated the two germline ends. The CDR3: CASSTGTSHNEQFF. The CDR3 nucleotides are TGTGCCAGCAGCACCGGCACTAGCCACAATGAGCAGTTCTTC. Full variable domain (outside the CDR3, taken from reference TRBV7-3 and TRBJ2-1): GAGVSQTPSNKVTEKGKYVELRCDPISGHTALYWYRQSLGQGPEFLIYFQGTGAADDSGLPNDRFFAVRPEGSVSTLKIQRTERGDSAVYLCASSTGTSHNEQFFGPGTRLTVL.

The genes are TRBV12-3 or TRBV12-4 and TRBJ2-4, with TRBD1 matching 7 bases. The CDR3 loop spans 13 amino acids. J lost 9 bases, V lost 6 bases, and 8 bases had no gene match. This CDR3 is CASRPGQIIIQYF. For the CDR3, the DNA is TGTGCCAGCAGACCGGGACAGATTATCATTCAGTACTTC.

The V call is TRBV27, the J call TRBJ2-4; maybe TRBD2 (7 bases). Per the germline V gene, CDR1 is MNHEY and CDR2 is SMNVEV (reference sequence). This CDR3 has 16 residues. Trimming took off 5 bases at V and 1 base at J, with 15 bases between the two ends. The CDR3 region has the DNA TGTGCCAGCAGTGCGTTGGGGAGGGGGGCCAAAAACATTCAGTACTTC. Translation: CASSALGRGAKNIQYF.

The table lists this clone with a few counts. In DNA, the CDR3 is TGCGCCAGCAGCCGGGACGGCAACACCGGGGAGCTGTTTTTT. Protein product: CASSRDGNTGELFF. The J gene is TRBJ2-2, the V gene TRBV5-1; D tentatively reads TRBD1 or TRBD2 (5 bases each). Per germline, CDR1 SGHRS and CDR2 YFSETQ. Trimming removed 4 bases at V and 2 bases at J, with 9 bases between. The CDR3 is 14 amino acids.

This chain links TRBV5-1 with TRBJ2-6; D might be TRBD2 (6 bases). This CDR3 contains 16 residues. The germline V gene encodes CDR1 SGHRS and CDR2 YFSETQ. V was clipped by 4 bases and J by 1 base, with 12 bases between them. The CDR3 nucleotides are TGCGCCAGCAGCCTTGAGGGAGGATCTGGGGCCAACGTCCTGACTTTC. It yields the protein CASSLEGGSGANVLTF.

This clone was counted a few times. The rearrangement links TRBV24-1 to TRBJ1-3; D might be TRBD1 (5 bases). V was clipped by 3 bases and J by 4 bases, with 12 bases between them. The V gene's germline CDR1 is KGHDR and CDR2 SFDVKD. The CDR3 has 15 residues. The DNA of the CDR3 is TGTGCCACCAGTGATGGAGGGGCGGGAGGAAACACCATATATTTT. As protein: CATSDGGAGGNTIYF.

The rearrangement uses TRBV6-1 and TRBJ1-1; 8 nucleotides match TRBD1. The trim removed 4 bases at V and 1 base at J, leaving 11 bases unmatched. Germline lookup yields CDR1 MNHNS and CDR2 SASEGT. This CDR3 has 17 residues. Here the CDR3 reads CASSAQGAFGRNTEAFF. The CDR3 bases are TGTGCCAGCAGTGCGCAGGGGGCTTTCGGGAGGAACACTGAAGCTTTCTTT.

The rearrangement links TRBV7-9 to TRBJ1-2; no reliable D call. V gave up 3 bases and J gave up 0 bases, with 11 bases separating them. The CDR3 extends over 15 amino acids. Looked up from germline, CDR1 is SEHNR and CDR2 is FQNEAQ (reference sequence). CDR3 coding DNA: TGTGCCAGCAGCTTGATACACTTAACTAACTATGGCTACACCTTC. Protein sequence: CASSLIHLTNYGYTF.

This chain uses TRBV18 with TRBJ1-5, with D maybe TRBD1 (6 bases). V lost 2 bases and J lost 2, with 7 bases in between. CDR3 size: 14 residues. Germline V gene sequence: CDR1 KGHSH, CDR2 LQKENI. The CDR3: CASSPEGGNQPQHF. CDR3 nucleotide sequence: TGTGCCAGCTCACCAGAGGGGGGCAATCAGCCCCAGCATTTT.

This clone was counted between two and nine times. This chain uses TRBV5-1 with TRBJ2-7, with TRBD2 as a possible D gene (5 bases). Trimming left V 5 bases short and J 7 bases short, with 13 bases between. The CDR3 totals 12 residues. The V gene's germline CDR1 is SGHRS and CDR2 YFSETQ. DNA for the CDR3: TGCGCCAGCAGGGACTCAACGGGGGAGCAGTACGTC. It codes for CASRDSTGEQYV.

This sequence joins TRBV19 and TRBJ1-2; TRBD1 aligns across 7 bases. Germline CDR1 reads LNHDA; CDR2 reads SQIVND (reference sequence). CDR3 size: 15 residues. V shed 6 bases and J 0 bases; nucleotides not matched to a gene: 7. The CDR3 loop is CASRTGSTSNYGYTF. DNA of the CDR3: TGTGCCAGTAGGACAGGGAGCACCTCTAACTATGGCTACACCTTC.

The V gene is TRBV2, the J gene TRBJ2-2; TRBD1 agrees at 7 bases. The CDR3 loop spans 15 amino acids. The V segment lost 6 bases and the J segment 6 bases; nucleotides outside the gene matches: 10. CDR1 SNHLY and CDR2 FYNNEI come from the germline V gene. The CDR3 loop is CASRGTVTTAGELFF. The CDR3, as DNA: TGTGCCAGCAGGGGGACAGTTACAACGGCCGGGGAGCTGTTTTTT.

This clone has just one count. This sequence joins TRBV3-1 (or the pseudogene TRBV3-2) and TRBJ2-3, with TRBD2 matching 10 bases. Trimming removed 1 base from V and 8 bases from J; junction bases left unmatched: 6. Germline V gene data show CDR1 as LGHDT and CDR2 as YNNKEL (reference sequence). The CDR3 is 15 amino acids. The CDR3 DNA reads TGTGCCAGCAGCCAAGCGTCTAGCGGGGGTACTACGCAGTATTTT. This sequence encodes CASSQASSGGTTQYF.

This chain links TRBV5-4 with TRBJ1-5; TRBD1 matches at 7 bases. Germline V gene data show CDR1 as SGHNT and CDR2 as YYREEE (reference sequence). CDR3 length: 17 amino acids. J gave up 4 bases and V 1 base, and 11 bases lay outside the gene matches. The CDR3 DNA reads TGTGCCAGCAGCTTGTACACAGGGGAGATACCTAATCAGCCCCAGCATTTT. The encoded protein is CASSLYTGEIPNQPQHF.

The rearrangement links TRBV3-1 (or the pseudogene TRBV3-2) to TRBJ1-5; D unresolved. The CDR3 totals 15 residues. The V gene lost 1 base and the J gene lost 0 bases, with 7 bases spanning the gap. Germline V gene data show CDR1 as LGHDT and CDR2 as YNNKEL (reference sequence). DNA of the CDR3: TGTGCCAGCAGCCAAGGCAGTATTAGCAATCAGCCCCAGCATTTT. This translates into CASSQGSISNQPQHF.

The chain joins TRBV14 to TRBJ1-1, with no clear D. V was trimmed by 2 bases and J by 1 base, leaving 8 bases between them. Germline V gene lookup returns CDR1 SGHDN and CDR2 FVKESK. This CDR3 contains 14 residues. This CDR3 is CASSQYGPNTEAFF. The CDR3 DNA reads TGTGCCAGCAGCCAATATGGCCCGAACACTGAAGCTTTCTTT. The full variable domain, in which reference TRBV14 and TRBJ1-1 provide the parts outside the CDR3, is EAGVTQFPSHSVIEKGQTVTLRCDPISGHDNLYWYRRVMGKEIKFLLHFVKESKQDESGMPNNRFLAERTGGTYSTLKVQPAELEDSGVYFCASSQYGPNTEAFFGQGTRLTVV.

The V gene is TRBV6-6, the J gene TRBJ2-3; D ambiguous. CDR1 MNHNY and CDR2 SVGAGI come from the germline V gene (reference sequence). The V gene lost 4 bases and the J gene lost 2 bases, with 13 bases spanning the gap. The CDR3 consists of 15 residues. CDR3 protein: CASSSPDRITDTQYF. As DNA, the CDR3 is TGTGCCAGCAGTTCCCCGGACCGTATCACAGATACGCAGTATTTT.

This chain links TRBV5-8 with TRBJ2-1, with 10 bases identical to TRBD2. Trimming cost V 1 base and J 7 bases; bases outside gene matches: 5. The CDR3 length is 15 residues. Germline assignment: CDR1 SGHTS and CDR2 YDEGEE. The CDR3 DNA is TGTGCCAGCAGCTTGAACAGCGGGGGGGCGAATGAGCAGTTCTTC. The encoded protein is CASSLNSGGANEQFF.

CDR3 bases: TGTGCCACCAGTGATCGGACAGGGTTAAGCCTAGAGACCCAGTACTTC. Amino acid sequence: CATSDRTGLSLETQYF. J is TRBJ2-5 and V is TRBV24-1, with TRBD1 matching over 8 bases. CDR3 length equals 16 residues. Germline CDR1 KGHDR, CDR2 SFDVKD. Trimming took 3 bases from V and 4 from J; bases not matched to a gene: 9.

J is TRBJ2-5 and V is TRBV29-1, with no clear D. The V end lost 2 bases, the J end lost 7 bases, and 14 bases lay between the germline ends. The germline V gene has CDR1 SQVTM and CDR2 ANQGSEA. CDR3 size: 13 residues. CDR3 nucleotides: TGCAGCGTTGAACTAGTCCTGGATGGGACCCAGTACTTC. Amino acids: CSVELVLDGTQYF.

The chain has TRBV5-4 and TRBJ1-1; D possibly corresponds to TRBD1 (6 bases). The CDR3 has 17 residues. The V gene's germline CDR1 is SGHNT and CDR2 YYREEE (reference sequence). Trimming cost V 0 bases and J 1 base, with 16 bases left between them. CDR3 loop: CASSLDRASPRNTEAFF. The CDR3 DNA is TGTGCCAGCAGCTTGGACAGGGCCAGCCCTCGGAACACTGAAGCTTTCTTT.

The J gene is TRBJ2-2, the V gene TRBV5-4; D is unresolved. The CDR3 loop spans 14 amino acids. CDR1 is SGHNT, CDR2 YYREEE, per germline (reference sequence). Trimming stripped 4 bases from V and 7 bases from J, with 14 bases between. CDR3 DNA sequence: TGTGCCAGCAGCGCCCCGAACGTTGGCGGGGAGCTGTTTTTT. This gives the protein CASSAPNVGGELFF.

The CDR3 sequence: CASSSLTSVETQYF. CDR3 nucleotides: TGCGCCAGCAGTTCTCTAACTAGCGTAGAGACCCAGTACTTC. The rearrangement links TRBV5-1 to TRBJ2-5; 7 bases match TRBD2. The CDR3 consists of 14 residues. Germline CDR1 SGHRS, CDR2 YFSETQ. Germline trimming cut 5 bases from V and 4 bases from J; bases unmatched to any gene: 8.

This sequence joins TRBV2 and TRBJ2-1; 16 bases match TRBD2. The CDR3 loop spans 19 amino acids. The V gene's germline CDR1 is SNHLY and CDR2 FYNNEI. Germline trimming cut 6 bases from V and 3 bases from J; bases unmatched to any gene: 11. Here the CDR3 DNA reads TGTGCCAGCAGCCGGGGTGGGACTAGCGGGGGGGCGGTCTACAATGAGCAGTTCTTC. It translates to CASSRGGTSGGAVYNEQFF. Combining the CDR3 with reference TRBV2 and TRBJ2-1 gives the whole variable domain EPEVTQTPSHQVTQMGQEVILRCVPISNHLYFYWYRQILGQKVEFLVSFYNNEISEKSEIFDDQFSVERPDGSNFTLKIRSTKLEDSAMYFCASSRGGTSGGAVYNEQFFGPGTRLTVL.

The chain recombines TRBV3-1 (or the pseudogene TRBV3-2) with TRBJ1-2; tentatively, D is TRBD1 (6 bases). V was shortened by 5 bases and J by 1 base, with 14 bases between the two germline ends. From germline, CDR1 is LGHDT and CDR2 YNNKEL (reference sequence). The CDR3 covers 15 residues. The CDR3, as DNA: TGTGCCAGCAGCGCGGGGGCAGCAAATAACTATGGCTACACCTTC. Its protein is CASSAGAANNYGYTF.

The chain links TRBV19 to TRBJ1-5; D call uncertain. V was pared by 5 bases and J by 4 bases, with 15 bases between. Germline lookup yields CDR1 LNHDA and CDR2 SQIVND (reference sequence). The CDR3 loop spans 15 amino acids. CDR3 protein: CASSSSIGVNQPQHF. The CDR3 DNA follows: TGTGCCAGTAGTTCTTCCATTGGGGTTAATCAGCCCCAGCATTTT.

The chain recombines TRBV5-1 with TRBJ1-4, with a possible D match to TRBD1 (5 bases). This CDR3 is 14 amino acids long. The germline V and J ends were trimmed by 2 bases and 5 bases, with 10 bases remaining between them. Germline V gene sequence: CDR1 SGHRS, CDR2 YFSETQ. Here the CDR3 DNA reads TGCGCCAGCAGCTTCACGGGGGACAATGAAAAACTGTTTTTT. Its protein product is CASSFTGDNEKLFF. The full variable domain, with the rest looked up from reference TRBV5-1 and TRBJ1-4, is KAGVTQTPRYLIKTRGQQVTLSCSPISGHRSVSWYQQTPGQGLQFLFEYFSETQRNKGNFPGRFSGRQFSNSRSEMNVSTLELGDSALYLCASSFTGDNEKLFFGSGTQLSVL.